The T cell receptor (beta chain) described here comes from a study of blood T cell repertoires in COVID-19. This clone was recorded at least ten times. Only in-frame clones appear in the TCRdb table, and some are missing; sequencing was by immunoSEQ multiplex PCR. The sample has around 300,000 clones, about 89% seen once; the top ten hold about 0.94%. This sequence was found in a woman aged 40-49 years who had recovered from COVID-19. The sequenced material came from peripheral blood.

CDR3 protein: CASSHRDSRREAFF. CDR3 bases: TGTGCCAGCAGCCACCGGGACAGCCGTAGGGAAGCTTTCTTT. The chain uses TRBV14 and TRBJ1-1; TRBD1 matches 7 bases. Germline V gives CDR1 SGHDN, CDR2 FVKESK. The CDR3 loop spans 14 amino acids. The J segment lost 8 bases and the V segment lost 3 bases, leaving 9 bases of the junction unmatched.